This T cell receptor (beta chain) is drawn from a study of shared clonotypes between healthy human individuals. About the study: Sampling drew on donors who were a couple of women and a few men aged 18 to 49. Used for every donor were three CD4 naive, three CD4 memory, two CD8 naive and one CD8 memory plate.

Those who donated were healthy HIV-negative adults, with no recent acute infections or vaccinations reported. Profiling relied on immunoSEQ multiplex PCR, and the TCRdb table lists in-frame clones only, not all of them. The repertoire consists of 2,500,000 or so clones, with under 95% occurring once and the leading ten covering about 0.38%. V gave up 5 bases and J gave up 4 bases, with 14 bases separating them. The CDR3 loop spans 14 amino acids. CDR1 LNHDA and CDR2 SQIVND come from the germline V gene (reference sequence). The sequencing input was naive CD4+ T cells from PBMCs. Subset indicated: CD45RA+ positively selected. The origin of this receptor is a man younger than 35 in good health. Some clones in this sample may be carry-over from other donors' samples. V usage is TRBV19 and J usage is TRBJ1-1, with D perhaps TRBD1 (6 bases). The CDR3 loop reads CASSARQVGTEAFF. The CDR3 region has the DNA TGTGCCAGTAGTGCCCGACAGGTCGGCACTGAAGCTTTCTTT.